Following are 27 T cell receptor beta chains from one sample sequenced in a study of shared clonotypes between healthy human individuals. Generated by immunoSEQ multiplex PCR, the TCRdb table keeps only in-frame clones and is missing some. Of over a million clones in the sample, 70% to 80% were seen once. The sample comprised memory CD4+ T cells from PBMCs. The sample's subset: CD45RA-negative fraction. The receptors were sampled from a man aged 18 to 30 in good health. Some clones in this sample may be carry-over from other donors' samples.

V usage is TRBV7-3 and J usage is TRBJ2-3; D may be TRBD2 (6 bases). CDR1 SGHTA and CDR2 FQGTGA come from the germline V gene. CDR3 size: 15 residues. Trimming removed 6 bases at V and 0 bases at J, with 13 bases between. The DNA of the CDR3 is TGTGCCAGCAGTCCGGGACTTTCTAGCACAGATACGCAGTATTTT. Protein product: CASSPGLSSTDTQYF.

The V call is TRBV27, the J call TRBJ1-5; D is uncertain. V was cut by 6 bases and J by 0 bases, with 12 bases left in between. This CDR3 has 15 residues. The germline V gene encodes CDR1 MNHEY and CDR2 SMNVEV (reference sequence). Written as DNA, the CDR3 is TGTGCCAGCAGCCCCGGGCCAGTTAGCAATCAGCCCCAGCATTTT. The encoded protein is CASSPGPVSNQPQHF.

The J gene is TRBJ2-2, the V gene TRBV5-4; 10 bases fit TRBD2. The CDR3 consists of 19 residues. V shed 0 bases, J shed 3 bases, and the junction held 11 bases outside the gene matches. The germline V gene encodes CDR1 SGHNT and CDR2 YYREEE (reference sequence). The DNA for the CDR3 is TGTGCCAGCAGCTTGGATGGGCTAGCGGGAGCTTATGACACCGGGGAGCTGTTTTTT. The encoded protein is CASSLDGLAGAYDTGELFF.

As to this clone: The conserved phenylalanine or tryptophan is not found at the CDR3 terminus, so this likely reflects a read error. The chain employs TRBV29-1 and TRBJ1-1, with D unresolved. This CDR3 is 9 amino acids long. From germline, CDR1 is SQVTM and CDR2 ANQGSEA. V was pared by 3 bases and J by 4 bases, with 0 bases between. The CDR3 DNA reads TGCAGCGTTGACACTGAAGCTTTCTCT. It encodes CSVDTEAFS.

The table lists this clone with a few counts. Other DNA variants within this sample encode the same CDR3. The chain employs TRBV5-1 and TRBJ1-2, with 9 positions matching TRBD1. The V gene end was trimmed by 0 bases and the J gene end by 6 bases; junction bases not matched to a gene: 0. CDR3 length: 13 amino acids. Germline CDR1 reads SGHRS; CDR2 reads YFSETQ. This CDR3 is CASSLGTGDGYTF. Here the CDR3 DNA reads TGCGCCAGCAGCTTGGGGACAGGGGATGGCTACACCTTC.

The gene calls are TRBV5-6 and TRBJ1-2; maybe TRBD1 (5 bases). Germline V lookup: CDR1 SGHDT, CDR2 YYEEEE. V was clipped by 3 bases and J by 4 bases, with 10 bases between them. CDR3 size: 13 residues. This CDR3 reads CASSSGRSYGYTF. The CDR3 nucleotides read TGTGCCAGCAGCTCGGGACGGTCCTATGGCTACACCTTC. Based on the CDR3 plus reference TRBV5-6 and TRBJ1-2, the full variable domain is DAGVTQSPTHLIKTRGQQVTLRCSPKSGHDTVSWYQQALGQGPQFIFQYYEEEERQRGNFPDRFSGHQFPNYSSELNVNALLLGDSALYLCASSSGRSYGYTFGSGTRLTVV.

As regards this clone: This same CDR3 is encoded by further DNA sequences in the sample. V gene TRBV28 combines with J gene TRBJ2-5; 7 bases map to TRBD2. V shed 4 bases, J shed 2 bases, and the junction held 4 bases outside the gene matches. Germline V gives CDR1 MDHEN, CDR2 SYDVKM. The CDR3 is made up of 14 amino acids. The CDR3 spells CASSSPGLQETQYF. The CDR3 DNA is TGTGCCAGCAGTTCCCCGGGACTACAAGAGACCCAGTACTTC.

J is TRBJ1-5 and V is TRBV27; the D gene is possibly TRBD1 (6 bases). This CDR3 contains 14 residues. The V gene's germline CDR1 is MNHEY and CDR2 SMNVEV (reference sequence). Between the trimmed V and J ends, which lost 3 bases and 1 base, there was a span of 7 bases. CDR3 sequence (DNA): TGTGCCAGCAGTTTTCAGGGGAGCAATCAGCCCCAGCATTTT. It yields the protein CASSFQGSNQPQHF.

V and J are TRBV6-1 and TRBJ1-3; a weak D match, TRBD1 (6 bases). CDR1 is MNHNS and CDR2 is SASEGT in the germline V gene. V was pared by 3 bases and J by 2 bases, with 11 bases between. The CDR3 is 15 residues long. The CDR3 region has the DNA TGTGCCAGCAGTGAGGGCAGGGGTGCTGGAAACACCATATATTTT. Translating gives CASSEGRGAGNTIYF.

This clone was seen just once. The chain joins TRBV11-3 to TRBJ2-3, with unresolved D. V lost 5 bases and J 5 bases, leaving 14 bases between the germline ends. The CDR3 consists of 14 residues. Germline assignment: CDR1 SGHNT and CDR2 YENEEA. The CDR3 reads CASSLSSSVDTQYF. The CDR3 DNA sequence: TGTGCCAGCAGCCTCTCATCCTCCGTAGATACGCAGTATTTT. The full variable domain, rest sourced from reference TRBV11-3 and TRBJ2-3, is EAGVVQSPRYKIIEKKQPVAFWCNPISGHNTLYWYLQNLGQGPELLIRYENEEAVDDSQLPKDRFSAERLKGVDSTLKIQPAELGDSAVYLCASSLSSSVDTQYFGPGTRLTVL.

The chain uses TRBV10-3 and TRBJ2-3, with 9 bases that match TRBD2. Germline CDR1 is ENHRY and CDR2 is SYGVKD. With 0 bases clipped from V and 5 bases from J, the junction kept 6 bases outside the gene matches. The CDR3 length is 16 residues. The CDR3 loop reads CAISESTSGRGDTQYF. The CDR3 DNA reads TGTGCCATCAGTGAGTCGACTAGCGGTAGGGGAGATACGCAGTATTTT.

The V and J genes are TRBV5-1 and TRBJ1-2, with a weak D call TRBD1 (6 bases). Germline V gene data show CDR1 as SGHRS and CDR2 as YFSETQ. V lost 3 bases and J lost 3, with 12 bases in between. The CDR3 sequence is 14 residues long. CDR3 DNA: TGCGCCAGCAGCTCTCTGACAGGATACTATGGCTACACCTTC. This sequence encodes CASSSLTGYYGYTF.

This chain connects TRBV28 to TRBJ1-4; 9 bases map to TRBD1. The CDR3 contains 19 residues. Germline V gene sequence: CDR1 MDHEN, CDR2 SYDVKM. V lost 4 bases, J lost 1 base, and 13 bases stayed unmatched. The CDR3: CASSSPGAWGQGTNEKLFF. DNA for the CDR3: TGTGCCAGCAGTTCCCCCGGGGCGTGGGGACAGGGAACTAATGAAAAACTGTTTTTT.

The chain joins TRBV7-3 to TRBJ2-3; 10 bases fit TRBD2. The CDR3 spans 13 residues. The V and J ends lost 4 bases and 8 bases, in that order; junction bases with no gene match: 3. Germline loops: CDR1 SGHTA, CDR2 FQGTGA. Here the CDR3 reads CASSWGLASTQYF. The CDR3 coding sequence is TGTGCCAGCAGCTGGGGACTAGCGAGTACGCAGTATTTT.

In nucleotides, the CDR3 is TGTGCCAGCAGTCCGCAAGACAGGGGTCTTCATCAGCCCCAGCATTTT. Protein product: CASSPQDRGLHQPQHF. V and J are TRBV6-6 and TRBJ1-5; 8 nucleotides align to TRBD1. This CDR3 is built from 16 residues. Germline-derived CDR1 and CDR2 are MNHNY and SVGAGI (reference sequence). V dropped 5 bases and J dropped 5; count of bases not matched to a gene: 11.

The chain carries TRBV28 and TRBJ1-5; D is uncertain. Germline V lookup: CDR1 MDHEN, CDR2 SYDVKM. V was trimmed by 2 bases and J by 3 bases, leaving 8 bases between them. This CDR3 is 14 amino acids long. The CDR3 spells CASSLVGYNQPQHF. The CDR3 DNA reads TGTGCCAGCAGTTTAGTCGGGTACAATCAGCCCCAGCATTTT.

The chain recombines TRBV18 with TRBJ1-2, with a possible D match to TRBD1 (5 bases). CDR3 length equals 17 residues. The ends were cut back, 2 bases at V and 5 bases at J, with 21 bases in the middle. Germline CDR1 reads KGHSH; CDR2 reads LQKENI. The DNA of the CDR3 is TGTGCCAGCTCACCATCCATCAGTCGGGGGGAAGGTTATGGCTACACCTTC. Translated, it gives CASSPSISRGEGYGYTF.

The V gene is TRBV11-2, the J gene TRBJ1-2, with TRBD1 as a possible D gene (6 bases). There are 14 residues in the CDR3. The V end was cut by 5 bases, the J end by 4 bases, with 14 bases between. Germline CDR1 SGHAT, CDR2 FQNNGV. CDR3 bases: TGTGCCAGCAGCACGGAGGGGGGCGTCTATGGCTACACCTTC. It specifies CASSTEGGVYGYTF.

CDR3 coding DNA: TGTGCCAGCAGTTTGAGGTCACTGGCCTACAATGAGCAGTTCTTC. This encodes CASSLRSLAYNEQFF. The chain combines TRBV27 with TRBJ2-1; D not resolved. Looked up from germline, CDR1 is MNHEY and CDR2 is SMNVEV (reference sequence). V lost 3 bases, J lost 2 bases, and 11 bases lay in between. The CDR3 runs to 15 residues.

This clone was seen a single time. In nucleotides, the CDR3 is TGTGCCAGCAGTTACTCGATGGACCTGGTTGAAGCTTTCTTT. Protein sequence: CASSYSMDLVEAFF. This chain joins TRBV6-6 and TRBJ1-1, with no clear D. Germline CDR1 is MNHNY and CDR2 is SVGAGI (reference sequence). This CDR3 is 14 amino acids long. The V end lost 0 bases, the J end lost 7 bases, and 12 bases lay between the germline ends.

The CDR3 here is CASSLFEVGTEKLFF. CDR3 sequence (DNA): TGCGCCAGCAGCCTCTTTGAGGTGGGGACAGAAAAACTGTTTTTT. V gene TRBV5-1 combines with J gene TRBJ1-4, with D maybe TRBD1 (6 bases). V was trimmed by 4 bases and J by 8 bases, leaving 18 bases between them. The CDR3 loop spans 15 amino acids. Germline V gives CDR1 SGHRS, CDR2 YFSETQ. Full variable domain (missing parts from reference TRBV5-1 and TRBJ1-4): KAGVTQTPRYLIKTRGQQVTLSCSPISGHRSVSWYQQTPGQGLQFLFEYFSETQRNKGNFPGRFSGRQFSNSRSEMNVSTLELGDSALYLCASSLFEVGTEKLFFGSGTQLSVL.

V usage is TRBV5-4 and J usage is TRBJ2-2; TRBD2 matches at 11 bases. Germline CDR1 reads SGHNT; CDR2 reads YYREEE (reference sequence). CDR3 size: 18 residues. V lost 3 bases to trimming and J lost 5 bases; unmatched junction nucleotides: 12. DNA for the CDR3: TGTGCCAGCAGCTCCCCAGGGACTAGCGGAGGCGGGACCGGGGAGCTGTTTTTT. As protein: CASSSPGTSGGGTGELFF.

This chain connects TRBV2 to TRBJ2-6; D is ambiguous. V gave up 8 bases and J gave up 4 bases, with 12 bases separating them. This CDR3 contains 14 residues. CDR1 and CDR2 from the germline V gene are SNHLY and FYNNEI. In nucleotides, the CDR3 is TGTGCCAGCTTGATCGGGTCAGGGGCCAACGTCCTGACTTTC. Its protein is CASLIGSGANVLTF.

This clone was detected only once. The V gene is TRBV11-2, the J gene TRBJ2-7, with D possibly being TRBD1 (5 bases). V lost 1 base and J lost 6, with 13 bases in between. CDR1 is SGHAT and CDR2 is FQNNGV in the germline V gene. This CDR3 spans 14 amino acids. In DNA form, the CDR3 reads TGTGCCAGCAGCTTAGGGGTAGGGGCATCCGAGCAGTACTTC. This sequence encodes CASSLGVGASEQYF.

This clone was seen a few times. A much larger clone lies a single base off, so this may be a read error. The sample carries other DNA sequences with the same CDR3. The rearrangement joins TRBV6-4 to TRBJ1-1; tentative D call: TRBD1 (5 bases). Germline-derived CDR1 and CDR2 are MRHNA and SNTAGT. The CDR3 is 13 residues long. With 4 bases removed from V and 1 base from J, the gap between germline ends came to 7 bases. The CDR3 DNA reads TGTGCCAGCAGTGGACAGCCGAACACTGAAGCTTTCTTT. Its translation is CASSGQPNTEAFF.

The CDR3 sequence: CASSRLGIAVYEQYF. CDR3 DNA: TGTGCCAGTTCACGCTTGGGAATAGCAGTCTACGAGCAGTACTTC. The chain couples TRBV6-5 to TRBJ2-7; D gene unclear. This CDR3 comprises 15 residues. Germline CDR1 is MNHEY and CDR2 is SVGAGI. Trimming took off 9 bases at V and 3 bases at J, with 21 bases between the two ends.

V gene TRBV7-3 combines with J gene TRBJ2-7; 11 bases agree with TRBD1. CDR1 SGHTA and CDR2 FQGTGA come from the germline V gene. J gave up 3 bases and V 10 bases, and 8 bases lay outside the gene matches. This CDR3 has 14 residues. CDR3: CATLLGTGGYEQYF. Written as DNA, the CDR3 is TGTGCCACCTTATTGGGGACAGGGGGCTACGAGCAGTACTTC. Full variable domain (outside the CDR3, taken from reference TRBV7-3 and TRBJ2-7): GAGVSQTPSNKVTEKGKYVELRCDPISGHTALYWYRQSLGQGPEFLIYFQGTGAADDSGLPNDRFFAVRPEGSVSTLKIQRTERGDSAVYLCATLLGTGGYEQYFGPGTRLTVT.